This T cell receptor (beta chain) is from a study of blood T cell repertoires in COVID-19 (dated by TCRdb to 2020 to 2022). Regarding the complete study: The collaborator samples originated in the United States, Italy and Spain and spanned the acute and convalescent phases of COVID-19. The material from the prospective study consisted of cDNA or gDNA derived from T cells, B-cell-depleted T cells, or PBMCs. Subjects who had been exposed to COVID-19, were actively infected with it, or had recovered from it provided the deeply sampled blood TCRbeta repertoires that made up the dataset. The repertoires were released in a freely available public database intended as a resource for research on the immune response to SARS-CoV-2. The samples were drawn from two sources: the first 160 participants of the ongoing ImmuneRACE study, and approximately 1,300 subjects contributed by 6 global collaborators. Sample metadata almost always included a de-identified subject ID, COVID-19 status, age in years and sex. Where available, HLA class I and class II types were obtained from metadata supplied by the sample provider rather than from assay-based typing.

Here is what the overall study found, with its caveats: Clinical and demographic metadata were provided uncurated, with the amount varying by source and participant.

In the germline V gene, CDR1 corresponds to MDHEN and CDR2 to SYDVKM. V lost 5 bases and J lost 2 bases, and the count of bases not matched to a germline gene is 6. The CDR3 starts with the cysteine, ends with the phenylalanine, and has 15 residues. Of all the DNA, just the CDR3 is kept, 45 bases in frame from base 1. The immunoSEQ Assay, a bias-controlled multiplex PCR, was used to amplify TCRbeta CDR3 regions from genomic DNA. Processing in the source paper ran as follows. Within the assay, amplification of reference gene primers was used to estimate how many nucleated cells each sample contained. To quantify the absolute abundance of each unique TCRbeta CDR3 rearrangement, sequence reads were collapsed and filtered. For each sample, productive Simpson clonality was calculated by taking the square root of Simpson's diversity index across productive rearrangements. In its TCRdb copy, this immuneACCESS table keeps in-frame sequences only and misses some clones. Where compared with another copy, unresolved V genes explain less than half of these, and the others have no known cause. V, J and clone size derive from that table, while D and trimming were established from the DNA sequence. In all, the sample holds some 130,000 clones, and 60% to 80% of those were seen once. The ten biggest clones cover about 1.9% of the sample.

Collaborating institutions collected whole blood in K2EDTA tubes following their own protocols. Collaborator samples were shipped for TCRbeta analysis as frozen whole blood, isolated PBMCs, or DNA extracted from either sample type. This clone was counted many times. The antigen this receptor binds is unknown. Base qualities are missing; no much larger clone stands one base away. The sequenced sample consisted of peripheral blood. Recombination connected TRBV28 to TRBJ1-5; TRBD1 lines up with 7 middle nucleotides. The receptor was isolated from a woman between 65 and 79 years old with acute or convalescent COVID-19. The nucleotide sequence is TGTGCCAGCAGTCTCCACAGGGGCCGCAATCAGCCCCAGCATTTT. Its product reads: CASSLHRGRNQPQHF. The full variable domain, completed from the reference TRBV28 and TRBJ1-5 proteins outside the CDR3, reads DVKVTQSSRYLVKRTGEKVFLECVQDMDHENMFWYRQDPGLGLRLIYFSYDVKMKEKGDIPEGYSVSREKKERFSLILESASTNQTSMYLCASSLHRGRNQPQHFGDGTRLSIL.